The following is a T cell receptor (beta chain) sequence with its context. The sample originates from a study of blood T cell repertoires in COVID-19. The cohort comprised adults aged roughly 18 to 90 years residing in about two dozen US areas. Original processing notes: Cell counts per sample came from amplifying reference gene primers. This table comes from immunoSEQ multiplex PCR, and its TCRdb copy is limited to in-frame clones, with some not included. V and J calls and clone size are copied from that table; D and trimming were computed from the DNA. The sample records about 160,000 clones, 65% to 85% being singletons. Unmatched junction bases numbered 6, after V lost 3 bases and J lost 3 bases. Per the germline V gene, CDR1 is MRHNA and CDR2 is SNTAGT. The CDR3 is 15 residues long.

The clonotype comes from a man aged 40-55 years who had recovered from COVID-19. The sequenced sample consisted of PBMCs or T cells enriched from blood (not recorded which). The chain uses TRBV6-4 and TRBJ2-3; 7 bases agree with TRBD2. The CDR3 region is CASSEVAGGTDTQYF. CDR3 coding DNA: TGTGCCAGCAGTGAGGTAGCGGGCGGGACAGATACGCAGTATTTT.